This T cell receptor beta chain derives from a study of lymphopenia after photon versus proton radiotherapy. For this clone: Its antigen is undetermined.

The CDR3 has 15 amino acids. The germline CDR1 and CDR2 sequences are SGHTA and FQGNSA. Trimming cost V 5 bases and J 8 bases, with 19 bases left between them. Study-wide findings and caveats: Oligoclonal CD8+ Temra expansion after nadir drove photon patients' diversity drop.

Only in-frame clones appear in the TCRdb table, and some are missing; sequencing was by immunoSEQ multiplex PCR. The sample consists of approximately 24,000 clones, 84% of them appearing once. This sequence originates from a middle-aged man with gastric cancer. V usage is TRBV7-2 and J usage is TRBJ2-1, with D perhaps matching TRBD1 (6 bases). Material: peripheral blood, obtained from a patient treated with photon-based radiotherapy. The CDR3: CASSVNSDREHEQFF. CDR3 bases: TGTGCCAGCAGCGTTAATTCGGACAGAGAGCATGAGCAGTTCTTC. Supplemented by reference TRBV7-2 and TRBJ2-1, the full variable domain reads GAGVSQSPSNKVTEKGKDVELRCDPISGHTALYWYRQSLGQGLEFLIYFQGNSAPDKSGLPSDRFSAERTGGSVSTLTIQRTQQEDSAVYLCASSVNSDREHEQFFGPGTRLTVL.